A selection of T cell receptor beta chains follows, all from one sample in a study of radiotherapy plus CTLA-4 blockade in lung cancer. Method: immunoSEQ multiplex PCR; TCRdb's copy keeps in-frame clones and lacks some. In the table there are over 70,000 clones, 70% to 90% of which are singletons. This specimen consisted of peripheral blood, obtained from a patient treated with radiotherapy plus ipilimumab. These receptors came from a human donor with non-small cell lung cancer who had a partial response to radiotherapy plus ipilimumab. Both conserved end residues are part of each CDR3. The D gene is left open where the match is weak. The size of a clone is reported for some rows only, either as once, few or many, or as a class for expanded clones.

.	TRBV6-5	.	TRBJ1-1	CASSYSSLRGWAFF	TGTGCCAGCAGTTACTCCAGTTTGCGGGGATGGGCTTTCTTT
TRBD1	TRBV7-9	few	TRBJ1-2	CASSSRDRGYGYTF	TGTGCCAGCAGCTCCCGGGACAGGGGCTATGGCTACACCTTC
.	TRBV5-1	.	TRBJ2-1	CASQPGGSSYNEQFF	TGCGCCAGCCAACCTGGCGGGTCCTCCTACAATGAGCAGTTCTTC
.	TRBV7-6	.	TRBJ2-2	CASSLWGDRANTGELFF	TGTGCCAGCAGCTTATGGGGGGACAGAGCGAACACCGGGGAGCTGTTTTTT
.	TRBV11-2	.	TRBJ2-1	CASSLGVSSNNEQFF	TGTGCCAGCAGCTTAGGAGTTAGCAGTAACAATGAGCAGTTCTTC
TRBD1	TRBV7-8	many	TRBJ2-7	CASSPRTGSYEQYF	TGTGCCAGCAGCCCCCGGACAGGGTCCTACGAGCAGTACTTC
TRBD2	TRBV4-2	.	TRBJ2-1	CASSQAGTSGNNEQFF	TGTGCCAGCAGCCAAGCTGGCACTAGCGGTAACAATGAGCAGTTCTTC
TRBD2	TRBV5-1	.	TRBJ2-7	CASSLGVTSGSDEQYF	TGCGCCAGCAGCTTGGGGGTGACTAGCGGGAGCGACGAGCAGTACTTC
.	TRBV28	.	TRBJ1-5	CASRVGGWAQHF	TGTGCCAGCAGAGTCGGGGGGTGGGCCCAGCATTTT
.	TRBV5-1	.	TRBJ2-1	CASSLDSSYNEQFF	TGCGCCAGCAGCTTAGACAGCTCCTACAATGAGCAGTTCTTC
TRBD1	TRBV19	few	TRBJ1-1	CASSPGQGSEAFF	TGTGCCAGTAGTCCCGGACAGGGCAGTGAAGCTTTCTTT
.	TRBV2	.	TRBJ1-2	CASGRGYGYTF	TGTGCCAGCGGACGGGGCTATGGCTACACCTTC
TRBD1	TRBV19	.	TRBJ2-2	CASSIRGTGGNTGELFF	TGTGCCAGTAGTATTCGAGGGACAGGGGGTAACACCGGGGAGCTGTTTTTT
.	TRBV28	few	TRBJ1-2	CASRQGDYGYTF	TGTGCCAGCAGGCAGGGTGACTATGGCTACACCTTC
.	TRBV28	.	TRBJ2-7	CASSPAGQLYEQYF	TGTGCCAGCAGCCCGGCGGGACAGCTTTACGAGCAGTACTTC
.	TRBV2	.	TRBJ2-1	CASRRRQYNEQFF	TGTGCCAGCAGGCGGAGACAGTACAATGAGCAGTTCTTC
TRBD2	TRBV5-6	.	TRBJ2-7	CASSLAGASGIEYEQYF	TGTGCCAGCAGCTTGGCCGGGGCTAGCGGGATAGAATACGAGCAGTACTTC
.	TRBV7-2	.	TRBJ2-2	CASSLVLDRSTGELFF	TGTGCCAGCAGCTTAGTACTGGACAGAAGCACCGGGGAGCTGTTTTTT
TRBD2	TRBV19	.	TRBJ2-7	CASLPGLAGGWEQYF	TGTGCCAGTTTACCGGGACTAGCGGGAGGGTGGGAGCAGTACTTC
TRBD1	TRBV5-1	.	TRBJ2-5	CASSLGDSQETQYF	TGCGCCAGCAGCTTGGGGGACAGCCAAGAGACCCAGTACTTC
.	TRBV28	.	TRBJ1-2	CASSPRAGGYGYTF	TGTGCCAGCAGTCCCAGAGCGGGGGGCTATGGCTACACCTTC
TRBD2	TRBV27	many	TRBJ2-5	CASKSSGRGETQYF	TGTGCCAGCAAGTCTAGCGGGAGGGGAGAGACCCAGTACTTC
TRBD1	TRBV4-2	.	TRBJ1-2	CASSPAEGGHYGYTF	TGTGCCAGCAGCCCCGCCGAAGGGGGCCACTATGGCTACACCTTC
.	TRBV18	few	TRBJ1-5	CASSGAGGNQPQHF	TGTGCCAGCTCCGGGGCAGGGGGCAATCAGCCCCAGCATTTT
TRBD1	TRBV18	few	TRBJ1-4	CASSPGGQRNEKLFF	TGTGCCAGCTCACCAGGGGGACAGCGTAATGAAAAACTGTTTTTT
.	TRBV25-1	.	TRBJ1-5	CASSLGVGQPQHF	TGTGCCAGCAGTCTAGGGGTCGGTCAGCCCCAGCATTTT
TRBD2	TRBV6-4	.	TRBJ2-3	CASSDRAGGPTDTQYF	TGTGCCAGCAGTGACCGGGCGGGAGGCCCCACAGATACGCAGTATTTT
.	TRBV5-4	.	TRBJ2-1	CASSLGGAGSYNEQFF	TGTGCCAGCAGCTTGGGTGGGGCGGGATCCTACAATGAGCAGTTCTTC
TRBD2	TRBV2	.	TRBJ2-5	CASSLAVQETQYF	TGTGCCAGCAGTCTAGCGGTTCAAGAGACCCAGTACTTC
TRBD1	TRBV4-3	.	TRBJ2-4	CASSQDSLRGQFYLAKNIQYF	TGCGCCAGCAGCCAAGATTCCCTCCGGGGACAGTTCTATCTAGCCAAAAACATTCAGTACTTC
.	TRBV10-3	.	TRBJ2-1	CASSLGFSNEQFF	TGTGCCAGCTCACTAGGGTTTAGCAATGAGCAGTTCTTC
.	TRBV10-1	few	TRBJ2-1	CASSDTPKAYNEQFF	TGCGCCAGCAGTGATACTCCGAAAGCCTACAATGAGCAGTTCTTC
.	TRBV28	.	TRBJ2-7	CASRTDIYEQYF	TGTGCCAGCCGGACGGACATCTACGAGCAGTACTTC
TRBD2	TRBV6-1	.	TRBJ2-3	CASSPLLAGEDTQYF	TGTGCCAGCAGCCCCTTACTAGCGGGAGAGGATACGCAGTATTTT
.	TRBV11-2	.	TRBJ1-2	CASSTAGSNYGYTF	TGTGCCAGCAGCACCGCTGGCTCTAACTATGGCTACACCTTC
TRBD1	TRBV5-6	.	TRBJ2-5	CASSLGRGLGETQYF	TGTGCCAGCAGCTTGGGCAGGGGGCTTGGGGAGACCCAGTACTTC
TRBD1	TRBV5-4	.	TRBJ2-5	CASSPSGQGEETQYF	TGTGCCAGCAGTCCTTCGGGACAGGGGGAGGAGACCCAGTACTTC
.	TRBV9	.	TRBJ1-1	CASSVSGTMNTEAFF	TGTGCCAGCAGCGTATCCGGGACAATGAACACTGAAGCTTTCTTT
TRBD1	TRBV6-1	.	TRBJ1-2	CASSETGASNYGYTF	TGTGCCAGCAGTGAAACAGGGGCCTCTAACTATGGCTACACCTTC
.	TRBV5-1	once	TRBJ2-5	CASSPRQNQETQYF	TGCGCCAGCAGCCCCAGACAGAACCAAGAGACCCAGTACTTC
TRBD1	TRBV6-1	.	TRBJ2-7	CASSLSGTGPYEQYF	TGTGCCAGCAGCCTTTCCGGGACAGGCCCGTACGAGCAGTACTTC
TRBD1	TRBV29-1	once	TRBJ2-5	CSVDGTGEETQYF	TGCAGCGTTGACGGGACAGGTGAGGAGACCCAGTACTTC
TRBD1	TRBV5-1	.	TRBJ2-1	CASSRGQGPYNEQFF	TGCGCCAGCAGCCGCGGACAGGGGCCCTACAATGAGCAGTTCTTC
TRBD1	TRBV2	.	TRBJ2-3	CASRGQGPTDTQYF	TGTGCCAGCAGGGGACAGGGGCCGACAGATACGCAGTATTTT
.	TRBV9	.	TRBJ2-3	CASSVSQITDTQYF	TGTGCCAGCAGCGTGTCTCAGATCACAGATACGCAGTATTTT
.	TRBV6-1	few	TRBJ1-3	CASFGWAGNTIYF	TGTGCCAGCTTTGGCTGGGCCGGAAACACCATATATTTT
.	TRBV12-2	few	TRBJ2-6	CASRLGYSSNVLTF	TGTGCAAGTCGCTTAGGCTACTCTTCCAACGTCCTGACTTTC